One and the same sample provided the 27 T cell receptor beta chains below, sequenced in a study of T-cell reconstitution after alpha-beta-depleted transplantation in children (dated by TCRdb to between 2015 and 2016). Library preparation used PCR. The reads were generated on an Illumina HiSeq 2500. TCR library preparation used molecular barcoding, with unique molecular identifiers applied to normalize quantification of the TCRbeta repertoire. Using fastp at Q25 and MiXCR, TCRdb reprocessed the public reads and kept productive beta chains. Identical CDR3 protein sequences are pooled into one entry, listed with their most common genes and DNA. The sample profile shows approximately 390,000 distinct CDR3 sequences; about a tenth of them were found once. The ten largest clones take up about 5% of the sample. Sample: PBMCs from the stem cell graft donor, taken from the stem cell graft. These receptors all come from a human donor who donated a stem cell graft to a child with acute myeloid leukemia.

CDR3 DNA: TGTGCCAGCAGTCAGGCGAATTTGGCGGGCTACGAGCAGTACGTC. Its protein is CASSQANLAGYEQYV. J is TRBJ2-7 and V is TRBV6-2 or TRBV6-3; D perhaps matches TRBD2 (5 bases). Per germline, CDR1 MNHEY and CDR2 SVGEGT. Trimming removed 5 bases at V and 3 bases at J, with 17 bases between. The CDR3 covers 15 residues.

In this sample, this clonotype turned up many times. The gene calls are TRBV4-1 and TRBJ1-1, with a weak D call TRBD1 (5 bases). The germline V gene has CDR1 MGHRA and CDR2 YSYEKL. The CDR3 has 15 amino acids. The V and J ends lost 4 bases and 3 bases respectively, with 15 bases between them. The CDR3 spells CASSPRAHGDTEAFF. The CDR3 DNA follows: TGCGCCAGCAGCCCCAGGGCGCATGGGGACACTGAAGCTTTCTTT.

The sample holds many counts of this clonotype. The chain recombines TRBV7-2 with TRBJ1-2, with D unclear. The V gene's germline CDR1 is SGHTA and CDR2 FQGNSA. CDR3 length: 11 amino acids. Trimming pared 2 bases from V and 7 bases from J, leaving 5 bases between. The CDR3 DNA reads TGTGCCAGCAGCTTAATGGGTGGCTACACCTTC. Translating gives CASSLMGGYTF.

There are a few counts of this clonotype. The CDR3 loop reads CASSYPLLGTAGLAVDTQYF. The CDR3 nucleotides are TGTGCCAGCAGTTACCCGCTTCTGGGGACGGCGGGACTAGCGGTAGATACGCAGTATTTT. The chain employs TRBV6-2 or TRBV6-3 and TRBJ2-3; the match to TRBD2 covers 11 bases. The V segment lost 2 bases and the J segment 5 bases; nucleotides outside the gene matches: 18. CDR1 and CDR2 from the germline V gene are MNHEY and SVGEGT. The CDR3 consists of 20 residues.

This clonotype occurred many times. The chain combines TRBV29-1 with TRBJ2-1; possible D gene TRBD2, 6 bases. Germline CDR1 SQVTM, CDR2 ANQGSEA. Trimming removed 6 bases from V and 9 bases from J, with 21 bases in between. This CDR3 has 14 amino acids. The CDR3 nucleotides are TGCAGCGTCGTGACTAGTTCTCCCGGCGGTGAGCAGTTCTTC. It encodes CSVVTSSPGGEQFF.

The chain combines TRBV7-2 with TRBJ2-7; D is perhaps TRBD1 or TRBD2 (8 bases each). Per the germline V gene, CDR1 is SGHTA and CDR2 is FQGNSA. The CDR3 sequence is 14 residues long. Trimming removed 5 bases at V and 7 bases at J, with 18 bases between. The CDR3 nucleotides read TGTGCCAGCAGCCCAGGCGGGGGGACAGGAGAGCAGTACTTC. Translation gives CASSPGGGTGEQYF. Combining the CDR3 with reference TRBV7-2 and TRBJ2-7 gives the whole variable domain GAGVSQSPSNKVTEKGKDVELRCDPISGHTALYWYRQSLGQGLEFLIYFQGNSAPDKSGLPSDRFSAERTGGSVSTLTIQRTQQEDSAVYLCASSPGGGTGEQYFGPGTRLTVT.

This clonotype was detected many times. CDR3 amino acids: CASSPGQLSYEQYF. The CDR3 nucleotides are TGTGCCAGCAGCCCCGGACAGCTCTCCTACGAGCAGTACTTC. The V call is TRBV4-2, the J call TRBJ2-7; possible D gene TRBD1, 6 bases. V was cut by 4 bases and J by 0 bases, with 10 bases left in between. The CDR3 consists of 14 residues. The germline V gene has CDR1 LGHNA and CDR2 YNFKEQ.

The chain joins TRBV29-1 to TRBJ2-1, with D hard to call. From germline, CDR1 is SQVTM and CDR2 ANQGSEA. The CDR3 contains 14 residues. Trimming took off 1 base at V and 0 bases at J, with 7 bases between the two ends. The CDR3 is CSVEGGHSYNEQFF. In DNA, the CDR3 is TGCAGCGTTGAAGGCGGCCACTCCTACAATGAGCAGTTCTTC.

This clonotype has a handful of counts. The chain joins TRBV5-1 to TRBJ2-1, with 8 nucleotides matching TRBD2. CDR1 and CDR2 (germline): SGHRS, YFSETQ. Trimming at V came to 4 bases and at J to 10 bases, leaving 10 bases not matched to a gene. This CDR3 is 14 amino acids long. CDR3 protein: CASSEAGGAGEQFF. The CDR3, as DNA: TGCGCCAGCAGCGAAGCCGGGGGGGCTGGCGAGCAGTTCTTC.

The chain combines TRBV29-1 with TRBJ2-1; 7 positions match TRBD1. The CDR3 has 12 amino acids. In germline, CDR1 is SQVTM, CDR2 ANQGSEA. The CDR3 protein is CTATTTGSEQFF. CDR3 in DNA: TGCACCGCGACGACGACAGGGAGTGAGCAGTTCTTC.

This clonotype appeared many times. This chain joins TRBV29-1 and TRBJ1-5, with a possible D match to TRBD1 (5 bases). Germline loops: CDR1 SQVTM, CDR2 ANQGSEA. The CDR3 length is 12 residues. Trimming removed 4 bases at V and 1 base at J, with 5 bases between. CDR3 sequence reads: CSVGGSNQPQHF. CDR3 sequence (DNA): TGCAGCGTTGGGGGGAGCAATCAGCCCCAGCATTTT.

The CDR3 DNA reads TGCGCCAGCAGCTTACGGGACAGGGACATGAACACTGAAGCTTTCTTT. As protein: CASSLRDRDMNTEAFF. The rearrangement uses TRBV5-1 and TRBJ1-1; the match to TRBD1 covers 9 bases. The V gene's germline CDR1 is SGHRS and CDR2 YFSETQ. There are 16 residues in the CDR3. With 2 bases clipped from V and 0 bases from J, the junction kept 5 bases outside the gene matches.

This clonotype was seen a handful of times. J is TRBJ2-5 and V is TRBV11-2; D remains unclear. The V end lost 1 base, the J end lost 4 bases, and 10 bases lay between the germline ends. Germline V CDR1 and CDR2: SGHAT, FQNNGV. The CDR3 length is 14 residues. The CDR3: CASSLVADPETQYF. The DNA of the CDR3 is TGTGCCAGCAGCTTAGTGGCCGACCCAGAGACCCAGTACTTC.

The chain has TRBV29-1 and TRBJ2-4; D possibly matches TRBD1 or TRBD2 (6 bases each). V was clipped by 2 bases and J by 2 bases, with 13 bases between them. This CDR3 contains 15 residues. Germline V lookup: CDR1 SQVTM, CDR2 ANQGSEA. Written as DNA, the CDR3 is TGCAGCGTTGAAAAGGGGGGCAGACCCAAAAACATTCAGTACTTC. This sequence encodes CSVEKGGRPKNIQYF. Looking up the rest from reference TRBV29-1 and TRBJ2-4 gives the full variable domain: SAVISQKPSRDICQRGTSLTIQCQVDSQVTMMFWYRQQPGQSLTLIATANQGSEATYESGFVIDKFPISRPNLTFSTLTVSNMSPEDSSIYLCSVEKGGRPKNIQYFGAGTRLSVL.

The J gene is TRBJ1-2, the V gene TRBV5-5; D might be TRBD1 (6 bases). Trimming took off 3 bases at V and 4 bases at J, with 19 bases between the two ends. Germline CDR1 SGHKS, CDR2 YYEKEE (reference sequence). The CDR3 length is 16 residues. CDR3 sequence: CASSSGQSNNIYGYTF. The CDR3 DNA reads as TGTGCCAGCAGCTCTGGACAGAGCAACAACATCTATGGCTACACCTTC.

This clonotype has just a few counts. The chain recombines TRBV10-3 with TRBJ1-6; D is ambiguous. The CDR3 consists of 13 residues. Germline V gives CDR1 ENHRY, CDR2 SYGVKD. V was cut by 4 bases and J by 8 bases, with 9 bases left in between. The CDR3 DNA reads TGTGCCATCAGTGGGTTTGACTATTCACCCCTCCACTTT. As protein: CAISGFDYSPLHF.

This clonotype was observed many times. V and J are TRBV10-3 and TRBJ1-2, with TRBD1 matching 8 bases. The CDR3 spans 14 residues. Trimming took 2 bases from V and 5 from J; bases not matched to a gene: 4. Germline CDR1 ENHRY, CDR2 SYGVKD. CDR3: CAISETDRGYGYTF. The CDR3 DNA is TGTGCCATCAGTGAGACCGACAGGGGTTATGGCTACACCTTC.

This CDR3 is CASSSRLARPNNEQYF. The DNA for the CDR3 is TGTGCCAGCAGTTCCCGACTAGCGAGGCCCAATAACGAGCAGTACTTC. The rearrangement joins TRBV28 to TRBJ2-7; TRBD2 matches 8 bases. Trimming took 4 bases from V and 5 from J; bases not matched to a gene: 13. CDR1 is MDHEN and CDR2 is SYDVKM in the germline V gene. This CDR3 is built from 16 residues.

This clonotype has only a few counts. The chain uses TRBV5-1 and TRBJ1-5; possible D gene TRBD1, 5 bases. V was pared by 5 bases and J by 5 bases, with 11 bases between. The CDR3 sequence is 13 residues long. Germline V CDR1 and CDR2: SGHRS, YFSETQ. This chain's CDR3 is CASRKGTDQPQHF. The CDR3 region has the DNA TGCGCCAGCAGAAAAGGGACCGATCAGCCCCAGCATTTT.

The chain combines TRBV7-2 with TRBJ2-7, with a weak D call TRBD2 (6 bases). Germline-derived CDR1 and CDR2 are SGHTA and FQGNSA. The CDR3 spans 15 residues. V was trimmed by 1 base and J by 1 base, leaving 11 bases between them. The CDR3 reads CASSLGVGSSYEQYF. CDR3 coding DNA: TGTGCCAGCAGCTTAGGGGTCGGGAGTTCCTACGAGCAGTACTTC.

The chain uses TRBV7-9 and TRBJ2-1; no firm D call. Trimming took off 6 bases at V and 9 bases at J, with 15 bases between the two ends. Per the germline V gene, CDR1 is SEHNR and CDR2 is FQNEAQ (reference sequence). The CDR3 consists of 13 residues. CDR3 protein: CASRTTASREQFF. DNA for the CDR3: TGTGCCAGCAGAACCACAGCGTCTCGTGAGCAGTTCTTC.

This clonotype was counted a few times. V and J are TRBV12-3 or TRBV12-4 and TRBJ2-5; TRBD2 matches 7 bases. CDR3 length: 18 residues. V lost 7 bases to trimming and J lost 0 bases; unmatched junction nucleotides: 17. The CDR3 DNA sequence: TGTGCCAGCACTTTCGCGATCGGTAGCGGGCAATACCAAGAGACCCAGTACTTC. Translated: CASTFAIGSGQYQETQYF.

At least ten counts were recorded for this clonotype. The chain carries TRBV7-9 and TRBJ2-2, with D possibly TRBD2 on 5 matching bases. Germline CDR1 SEHNR, CDR2 FQNEAQ (reference sequence). The V end was cut by 4 bases, the J end by 3 bases, with 15 bases between. This CDR3 contains 16 residues. This chain's CDR3 is CASSSLVGVHTGELFF. In DNA, the CDR3 is TGTGCCAGCAGCTCCCTGGTGGGAGTGCACACCGGGGAGCTGTTTTTT.

This clonotype was picked up a small number of times. The V gene is TRBV7-9, the J gene TRBJ2-1, with a weak D call TRBD1 (6 bases). This CDR3 contains 15 residues. Trimming left V 5 bases short and J 9 bases short, with 20 bases between. Germline V lookup: CDR1 SEHNR, CDR2 FQNEAQ (reference sequence). This chain's CDR3 is CASSLFDTGNAEQFF. CDR3 nucleotides: TGTGCCAGCAGCCTATTTGATACAGGGAACGCTGAGCAGTTCTTC.

This clonotype was found a few times. V usage is TRBV4-3 and J usage is TRBJ2-7; D not resolved. Between the trimmed V and J ends, which lost 0 bases and 7 bases, there was a span of 16 bases. Germline loops: CDR1 LGHNA, CDR2 YSLEER. The CDR3 runs to 15 residues. CDR3 in DNA: TGCGCCAGCAGCCAAGAGGGTCTAGGCCCTAGGGAGCAGTACTTC. Translated, it gives CASSQEGLGPREQYF.

This clonotype was observed a handful of times. J is TRBJ2-7 and V is TRBV7-2; TRBD2 aligns across 8 bases. The J segment lost 2 bases and the V segment lost 5 bases, leaving 11 bases of the junction unmatched. The CDR3 runs to 16 residues. Germline values: CDR1 SGHTA, CDR2 FQGNSA. CDR3 sequence (DNA): TGTGCCAGCAGCCTACGACTAGCGAGGGGAACCTACGAGCAGTACTTC. Its protein product is CASSLRLARGTYEQYF.

This clonotype was detected many times. The chain combines TRBV9 with TRBJ2-1, with TRBD1 identical over 11 bases. The junction had 5 bases not matched to a gene; V was cut back by 3 bases and J by 6 bases. The CDR3 consists of 15 residues. Germline V gene lookup returns CDR1 SGDLS and CDR2 YYNGEE. This chain's CDR3 is CASSEGDRGSNEQFF. In DNA form, the CDR3 reads TGTGCCAGCAGCGAGGGGGACAGGGGGAGCAATGAGCAGTTCTTC. The full variable domain, in which reference TRBV9 and TRBJ2-1 provide the parts outside the CDR3, is DSGVTQTPKHLITATGQRVTLRCSPRSGDLSVYWYQQSLDQGLQFLIQYYNGEERAKGNILERFSAQQFPDLHSELNLSSLELGDSALYFCASSEGDRGSNEQFFGPGTRLTVL.